Listed below are T cell receptor beta chains from one sample, sequenced in a study of regulatory T cells in long-lasting Graves disease. One entry per CDR3 protein results from TCRdb running MiXCR on the multiplex PCR reads. Among approximately 390,000 distinct CDR3 sequences, 16% were seen once, and the ten largest hold around 20%. These same data were also listed under a study on T cells in Graves' hyperthyroidism and ophthalmopathy.

The input for sequencing was peripheral blood mononuclear cells (PBMCs), taken at new diagnosis, from a patient treated with antithyroid drugs. The receptors stem from a woman younger than 35 with Graves disease. CDR3s include the opening cysteine and the closing phenylalanine or tryptophan. The D gene is left open where the match is weak. Clone size, where shown, is once, few, many, or a class for clones that have expanded.

V gene	D gene	clone size	J gene	CDR3 DNA	CDR3 protein
TRBV15	-	-	TRBJ2-7	TGTGCCACCAGCAGAGATCGGACTTTGCAGTACTTC	CATSRDRTLQYF
TRBV10-3	-	few	TRBJ2-7	TGTGCCATCAGGGACAGATTCCTCTCCTACGAGCAGTACTTC	CAIRDRFLSYEQYF
TRBV20-1	TRBD2	many	TRBJ2-5	TGCAGTGCTAGGATGGGCCCTAGCGGATTACCCCAAGAGACCCAGTACTTC	CSARMGPSGLPQETQYF
TRBV3-1	-	many	TRBJ2-1	TGTGCCAGCAGCCAAGATATGGCGGGAATGGGTGAGCAGTTCTTC	CASSQDMAGMGEQFF
TRBV28	-	many	TRBJ1-2	TGTGCCAGCAGTTTATTGAGACGATTTTGGGGCTACACCTTC	CASSLLRRFWGYTF
TRBV28	TRBD1	-	TRBJ1-6	TGTGCCAGCAGGGAGGGGGCTAGATCACCCCTCCACTTT	CASREGARSPLHF
TRBV3-1	TRBD2	many	TRBJ2-7	TGTGCCAGCAGCCAAGTAACTAGCGGCGAGCAGTACTTC	CASSQVTSGEQYF
TRBV30	-	-	TRBJ1-6	TGTGCCTGGGGAGCAAAGGACGGACTCGGGTCACCCCTCCACTTT	CAWGAKDGLGSPLHF
TRBV7-9	-	many	TRBJ1-4	TGTGCCAGCAGTTTGGGGTCGGAAAAACTGTTTTTT	CASSLGSEKLFF
TRBV5-1	-	many	TRBJ1-3	TGCGCCAGCAGCTTGGAAGGGTTCGGCGGAAACACCATATATTTT	CASSLEGFGGNTIYF
TRBV11-2	-	many	TRBJ2-1	TGTGCCAGCAGCTTAGAACGGGGCTCCTACAATGAGCAGTTCTTC	CASSLERGSYNEQFF
TRBV2	-	-	TRBJ2-7	TGTGCCAGCAACCCTGAGGGACCCAGGTACGAGCAGTACTTC	CASNPEGPRYEQYF
TRBV6-2/TRBV6-3	-	-	TRBJ2-3	TGTGCCAGCAGTAACTACACAGATACGCAGTATTTT	CASSNYTDTQYF
TRBV11-3	TRBD1	few	TRBJ2-3	TGTGCCAGCAGCAGCAGGACAGGGGCCCCCGATACGCAGTATTTT	CASSSRTGAPDTQYF
TRBV11-2	TRBD1	many	TRBJ2-5	TGTGCCAGCAGCTCGGGACAGGGGGCGGGAGAGACCCAGTACTTC	CASSSGQGAGETQYF
TRBV29-1	-	few	TRBJ1-1	TGCAGCGTCCACGGAGGGTTGAACACTGAAGCTTTCTTT	CSVHGGLNTEAFF
TRBV10-3	TRBD2	-	TRBJ2-3	TGTGCCATCAGTGATAGGGCGGGAGCGACCACAGATACGCAGTATTTT	CAISDRAGATTDTQYF
TRBV5-1	-	-	TRBJ2-7	TGTGCCAGCAGCTTGGGTTCGACCGTCTACGAGCAGTACTTC	CASSLGSTVYEQYF
TRBV6-5	-	many	TRBJ1-1	TGTGCCAGCAGTTACGAGGTTCGGGGCCCCACTGAAGCTTTCTTT	CASSYEVRGPTEAFF
TRBV5-1	-	-	TRBJ1-4	TGCGCCAGCAGCTTGGACGCACAAACTAATGAAAAACCGTTTTTT	CASSLDAQTNEKPFF
TRBV24-1	-	many	TRBJ2-3	TGTGCCACCAGTGACCCCGGGGACAGCACAGATACGCAGTATTTT	CATSDPGDSTDTQYF
TRBV20-1	-	-	TRBJ2-5	TGCAGTGCTAGTAGGGGTGGGGGAGGAGAGACCCAGTACTTC	CSASRGGGGETQYF
TRBV30	TRBD1	many	TRBJ2-7	TGTGCCTGGTACTCGGGACAGGGCGCCTACGAGCAGTACTTC	CAWYSGQGAYEQYF
TRBV18	-	many	TRBJ2-7	TGTGCCAGCTCACGGGACCGGCCGCACGAGCAGTACTTC	CASSRDRPHEQYF
TRBV2	-	many	TRBJ2-3	TGTGCCAGCAGTGAGGGTCAGGGGAGCACAGATACGCAGTATTTT	CASSEGQGSTDTQYF
TRBV3-1	TRBD2	few	TRBJ2-1	TGCGCCAGCAGGCCCGGGACTAGCGGGAGGGTGAATGTGCGAGAGCAGTTCTTC	CASRPGTSGRVNVREQFF
TRBV5-1	-	-	TRBJ2-3	TGCGCCAGCAGCTTCGGGGGTAGACACACAGATACGCAGTATTTT	CASSFGGRHTDTQYF
TRBV3-1	-	few	TRBJ2-5	TGTGCCAGCAGCCAAGATCTGACGGGTAGGCAAGAGACCCAGTACTTC	CASSQDLTGRQETQYF
TRBV7-6	TRBD2	-	TRBJ2-1	TGTGCCAGCAGCTCCCCAGGGGGACTAGCGTCCTACTTCTTC	CASSSPGGLASYFF
TRBV10-3	-	-	TRBJ2-7	TGTGCCGCCCGCCCAGGCGGCACCTACGAGCAGTACTTC	CAARPGGTYEQYF
TRBV11-2	TRBD2	many	TRBJ2-1	TGTGCCAGCAGCTTGATAGCGGGGGGACCCTACAATGAGCAGTTCTTC	CASSLIAGGPYNEQFF
TRBV9	-	few	TRBJ2-3	TGTGCCAGCAGCGTAGAGTTCGGAGTCACAGATACGCAGTATTTT	CASSVEFGVTDTQYF
TRBV6-1	-	many	TRBJ1-1	TGTGCCAGCAGTGAAGCTCGGGTGGGGGCTTTCTTT	CASSEARVGAFF
TRBV30	TRBD2	many	TRBJ2-1	TGTGCCTGGAGTGTATACCCTCGGGGGGGCTCCTACAATGAGCAGTTCTTC	CAWSVYPRGGSYNEQFF
TRBV6-1	TRBD1	many	TRBJ2-7	TGTGCCAGCAGGCCTAGGACAGGAGACTACGAGCAGTACTTC	CASRPRTGDYEQYF
TRBV20-1	-	many	TRBJ2-3	TGCAGTGCTAGGGGCAACGTATACGGCACAGATACGCAGTATTTT	CSARGNVYGTDTQYF
TRBV4-2	TRBD2	many	TRBJ2-1	TGTGCCAGCAGCCAAGGGCGGCTAGCGGGAGAGGGTGAGCAGTTCTTC	CASSQGRLAGEGEQFF